There are many counts of the clone carrying this T cell receptor beta chain. From the RT-PCR reads, TCRdb called clonotypes with MiXCR, one entry per CDR3 protein. There are fewer than 500,000 distinct CDR3 sequences in the sample; roughly 17% occur only once, and less than 8% lies in the top ten. The data belong to a study of patients and donors after allogeneic stem cell transplantation. V lost 1 base to trimming and J lost 8 bases, with 8 bases between them. The germline V gene has CDR1 GTSNPN and CDR2 SVGIG (reference sequence). The CDR3 extends over 11 amino acids. V gene TRBV30 combines with J gene TRBJ1-1; no clear D gene. The receptor comes from a human donor who was either an allogeneic HSCT recipient or a stem cell or donor lymphocyte infusion donor (not recorded which). It is not recorded whose cells these are; they may come from a transplant donor. The specimen sequenced was blood, either unsorted or a sorted T cell fraction (not recorded which). The CDR3 DNA reads as TGTGCCTGGAGTGGATATAGGGAAGCTTTCTTT. Translated: CAWSGYREAFF.